These 13 T cell receptor beta chains came from one sample sequenced in a study of blood T cells in healthy people across ages. With a J-beta primer mix and a sample-barcoded 5' primer, a second PCR ran about 7 to 11 cycles. TCRdb independently ran MiXCR on the 5' RACE reads; one entry per CDR3 protein. The sample includes about 640,000 distinct CDR3 sequences, 58% seen only once; the top ten take over 35%. Input material: blood. The receptors shown here come from a man aged 55 to 69 in good health.

The chain combines TRBV4-2 with TRBJ1-2, with TRBD1 matching 7 bases. This CDR3 region has 15 residues. Germline-derived CDR1 and CDR2 are LGHNA and YNFKEQ. With 11 bases clipped from V and 0 bases from J, the junction kept 12 bases outside the gene matches. The CDR3 loop reads CAGRDSNYTNYGYTF. DNA of the CDR3: TGTGCCGGAAGGGACAGTAATTATACTAACTATGGCTACACCTTC.

This chain connects TRBV15 to TRBJ1-1; a weak D match, TRBD1 (5 bases). Germline CDR1 and CDR2: LNHNV and YYDKDF (reference sequence). Trimming removed 0 bases from V and 1 base from J, with 12 bases in between. The CDR3 extends over 16 amino acids. The chain's CDR3 is CATSRDRAWGNTEAFF. The CDR3 DNA follows: TGTGCCACCAGCAGAGACAGGGCCTGGGGGAACACTGAAGCTTTCTTT.

CDR3 sequence (DNA): TGTGCCATCAGTCCCTCGAAGACAACTAATGAAAAACTGTTTTTT. This codes for CAISPSKTTNEKLFF. The V and J genes are TRBV10-3 and TRBJ1-4; D unclear. The V gene's germline CDR1 is ENHRY and CDR2 SYGVKD. The CDR3 loop spans 15 amino acids. Trimming took 5 bases from V and 0 from J, leaving 10 bases between them.

The rearrangement links TRBV28 to TRBJ1-1; 12 bases align to TRBD1. This CDR3 has 15 residues. J was trimmed by 4 bases and V by 4 bases; bases with no gene match: 4. The germline V gene encodes CDR1 MDHEN and CDR2 SYDVKM. CDR3 nucleotides: TGTGCCAGCAGTTGGGGACAGGGGGCCGGCACTGAAGCTTTCTTT. It encodes CASSWGQGAGTEAFF.

This clonotype was seen just once. This chain joins TRBV3-1 and TRBJ2-1; 8 bases map to TRBD2. Germline CDR1 LGHDT, CDR2 YNNKEL (reference sequence). Losses at the gene ends were 3 bases for V and 4 bases for J; bases not matched to a gene: 11. The CDR3 runs 17 residues. The CDR3 region has the DNA TGTGCCAGCAGCCAGAAGCCAACGGCTAGCGGGTACAATGAGCAGTTCTTC. Translation: CASSQKPTASGYNEQFF.

The chain carries TRBV28 and TRBJ2-3, with TRBD2 identical over 16 bases. The CDR3 length is 19 residues. Looked up from germline, CDR1 is MDHEN and CDR2 is SYDVKM. The junction had 19 bases not matched to a gene; V was cut back by 5 bases and J by 11 bases. CDR3 sequence reads: CASSRALGLAGGTYNEQYF. The CDR3 DNA sequence: TGTGCCAGCAGTCGAGCCCTGGGACTAGCGGGGGGGACGTACAATGAGCAGTATTTT.

This chain uses TRBV6-2 or TRBV6-3 with TRBJ2-1; D unclear. Trimming took off 1 base at V and 6 bases at J, with 1 base between the two ends. This CDR3 has 11 residues. Germline lookup yields CDR1 MNHEY and CDR2 SVGEGT. The CDR3: CASSYFNEQFF. Here the CDR3 DNA reads TGTGCCAGCAGTTACTTCAATGAGCAGTTCTTC.

This sequence joins TRBV20-1 and TRBJ1-4; D uncertain. Trimming took 5 bases from V and 10 from J, leaving 23 bases between them. CDR3 length: 15 residues. Germline assignment: CDR1 DFQATT and CDR2 SNEGSKA (reference sequence). The CDR3 DNA follows: TGCAGTGCTGTGTCTCGGGATAAGGGTTTTGCAAAACTGTTTTTT. It codes for CSAVSRDKGFAKLFF.

The rearrangement links TRBV6-4 to TRBJ2-1; 10 positions match TRBD2. Germline lookup yields CDR1 MRHNA and CDR2 SNTAGT. This CDR3 contains 15 residues. J gave up 1 base and V 3 bases, and 0 bases lay outside the gene matches. DNA of the CDR3: TGTGCCAGCAGTGAACTAGCGGGGTCCTACAATGAGCAGTTCTTC. Translating it yields CASSELAGSYNEQFF.

This chain uses TRBV25-1 with TRBJ2-5; no definite D call. The CDR3 contains 14 residues. Germline CDR1 reads MGHDK; CDR2 reads SYGVNS. With 6 bases removed from V and 11 bases from J, the gap between germline ends came to 22 bases. The CDR3 region is CASRDPTSANEQYF. For the CDR3, the DNA is TGTGCCAGCAGGGACCCTACTTCCGCCAATGAGCAGTACTTC.

This clonotype came up a few times. V usage is TRBV15 and J usage is TRBJ2-5, with a tentative D call TRBD1 (5 bases). The DNA end is more similar to TRBJ2-7, so the J call may be wrong. Germline V gene sequence: CDR1 LNHNV, CDR2 YYDKDF (reference sequence). The length of the CDR3 is 14 residues. Here the CDR3 DNA reads TGTGCCACCAGCAGAGATAAGGGGTCCTACGAGCAGTACTTC. Translation gives CATSRDKGSYEQYF.

This clonotype was detected a few times. CDR3 sequence: CASSSTTGFSYEQYF. CDR3 in DNA: TGTGCCAGCAGCTCCACGACAGGGTTCTCCTACGAGCAGTACTTC. V and J are TRBV7-9 and TRBJ2-7; 7 positions agree with TRBD1. The CDR3 is 15 residues long. After removal of 4 bases from V and 0 bases from J, the junction contained 6 bases not matched to a gene. Germline CDR1 and CDR2: SEHNR and FQNEAQ (reference sequence).

V gene TRBV27 combines with J gene TRBJ2-5; D gene ambiguous. The ends were cut back, 5 bases at V and 5 bases at J, with 12 bases in the middle. This CDR3 spans 13 amino acids. CDR1 and CDR2 (germline): MNHEY, SMNVEV (reference sequence). The CDR3 reads CASSPRRTETQYF. The CDR3 DNA follows: TGTGCCAGCAGTCCCCGCAGGACGGAGACCCAGTACTTC.